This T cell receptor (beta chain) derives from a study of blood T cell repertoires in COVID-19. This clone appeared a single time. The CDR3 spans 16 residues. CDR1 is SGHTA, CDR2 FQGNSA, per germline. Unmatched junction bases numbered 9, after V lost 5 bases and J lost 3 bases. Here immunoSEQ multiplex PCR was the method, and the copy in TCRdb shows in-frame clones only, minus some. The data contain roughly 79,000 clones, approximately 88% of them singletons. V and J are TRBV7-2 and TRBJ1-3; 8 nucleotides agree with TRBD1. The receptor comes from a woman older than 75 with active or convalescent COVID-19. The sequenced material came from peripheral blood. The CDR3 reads CASSLPTGVGGNTIYF. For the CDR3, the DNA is TGTGCCAGCAGCCTTCCGACAGGGGTGGGTGGAAACACCATATATTTT. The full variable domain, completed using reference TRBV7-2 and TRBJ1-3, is GAGVSQSPSNKVTEKGKDVELRCDPISGHTALYWYRQSLGQGLEFLIYFQGNSAPDKSGLPSDRFSAERTGGSVSTLTIQRTQQEDSAVYLCASSLPTGVGGNTIYFGEGSWLTVV.